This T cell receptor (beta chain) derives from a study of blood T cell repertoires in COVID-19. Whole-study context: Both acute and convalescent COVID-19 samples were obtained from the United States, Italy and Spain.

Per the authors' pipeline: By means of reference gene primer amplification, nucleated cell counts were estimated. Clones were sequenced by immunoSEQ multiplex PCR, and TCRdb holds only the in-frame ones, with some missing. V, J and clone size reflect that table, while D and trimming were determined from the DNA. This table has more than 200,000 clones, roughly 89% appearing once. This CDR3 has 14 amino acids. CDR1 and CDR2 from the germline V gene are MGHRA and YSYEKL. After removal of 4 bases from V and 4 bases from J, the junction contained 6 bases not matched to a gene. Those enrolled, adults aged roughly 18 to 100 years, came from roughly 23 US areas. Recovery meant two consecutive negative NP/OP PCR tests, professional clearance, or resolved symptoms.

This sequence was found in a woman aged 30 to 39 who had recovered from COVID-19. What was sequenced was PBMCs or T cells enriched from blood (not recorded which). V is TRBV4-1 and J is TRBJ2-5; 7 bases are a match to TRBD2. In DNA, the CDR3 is TGCGCCAGCAGCCTTAGGTCGGGGGGAGAGACCCAGTACTTC. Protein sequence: CASSLRSGGETQYF.